The present T cell receptor (beta chain) was sequenced within a study of cytomegalovirus exposure and HLA in healthy donors. Overall study results and limits: An analysis done earlier found most TCR beta V segments productive about 90% or about 30% of the time.

Amplification used 60 Vbeta primers and 13 Jbeta primers. Sequencing used immunoSEQ multiplex PCR; TCRdb keeps in-frame clones, though not all of them. The sample gives 90,000 to 110,000 clones, nearly 80% of which show up once; 1.3% is in the top ten. CDR1 and CDR2 (germline): SGHTA, FQGNSA. Trimming pared 4 bases from V and 7 bases from J, leaving 11 bases between. The CDR3 runs 12 residues. Regarding donors, all were healthy bone marrow donors. Though nominally healthy at sampling, donors likely had unrecorded immune exposures. For this clone: Its antigen is still unknown.

The chain has TRBV7-2 and TRBJ2-7; weak D call: TRBD1 (6 bases). What was sequenced was PBMCs. The sequence was obtained from a man between 25 and 39 years old in good health and CMV-seronegative. The CDR3 nucleotides are TGTGCCAGCAGCTGGGACATTGGTGAGCAGTACTTC. Protein product: CASSWDIGEQYF.